What follows describes a single T cell receptor (beta chain). Using immunoSEQ multiplex PCR, the repertoire was profiled, and TCRdb retains in-frame clones only, with some absent. The sample shows around 340,000 clones, 85% to 95% of them seen only once. This specimen comes from a study of shared T cell receptors in the human thymus. Sequenced: thymocytes. This receptor was identified in a human donor.

The CDR3 region has the DNA TGTGCCAGCAGACACCGGGACCCCCACTACGAGCAGTACTTC. Translation: CASRHRDPHYEQYF. V and J are TRBV27 and TRBJ2-7; the D gene could be TRBD1 or TRBD2 (5 bases each). The germline gives CDR1 MNHEY, CDR2 SMNVEV (reference sequence). This CDR3 spans 14 amino acids. The germline V and J ends were trimmed by 6 bases and 3 bases, with 15 bases remaining between them.